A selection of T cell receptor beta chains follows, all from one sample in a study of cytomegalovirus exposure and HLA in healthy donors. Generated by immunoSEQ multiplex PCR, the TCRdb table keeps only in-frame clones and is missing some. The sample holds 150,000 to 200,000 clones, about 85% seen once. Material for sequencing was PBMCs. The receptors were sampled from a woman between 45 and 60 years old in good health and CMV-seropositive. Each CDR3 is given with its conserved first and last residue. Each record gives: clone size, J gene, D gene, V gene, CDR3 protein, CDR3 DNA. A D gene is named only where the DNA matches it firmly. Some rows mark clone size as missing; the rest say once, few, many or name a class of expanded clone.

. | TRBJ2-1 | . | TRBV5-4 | CASSRSPTDNEQFF | TGTGCCAGCAGTCGGAGCCCTACGGACAATGAGCAGTTCTTC
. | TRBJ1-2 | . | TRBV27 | CASSDRNGYTF | TGTGCCAGCAGTGACAGGAATGGCTACACCTTC
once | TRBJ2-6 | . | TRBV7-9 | CASSKGQPFSGANVLTF | TGTGCCAGCAGCAAAGGACAGCCCTTCTCTGGGGCCAACGTCCTGACTTTC
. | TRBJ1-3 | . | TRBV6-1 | CASSEDSGASGNTIYF | TGTGCCAGCAGTGAAGACAGCGGCGCCTCTGGAAACACCATATATTTT
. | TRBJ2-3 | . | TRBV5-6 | CASSVTGVNTQYF | TGTGCCAGCAGCGTCACAGGTGTCAATACGCAGTATTTT
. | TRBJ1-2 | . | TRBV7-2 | CASSLERASHYGYTF | TGTGCCAGCAGCTTAGAGAGGGCCTCCCACTATGGCTACACCTTC
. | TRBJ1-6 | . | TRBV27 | CASTPSSYNSPLHF | TGTGCCAGCACCCCGAGCTCCTATAATTCACCCCTCCACTTT
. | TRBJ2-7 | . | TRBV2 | CASEARSSPEQYF | TGTGCCAGCGAGGCAAGGTCCAGCCCAGAGCAGTACTTC
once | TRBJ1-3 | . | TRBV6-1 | CASSERFSSGNTIYF | TGTGCCAGCAGTGAGAGGTTTAGCTCTGGAAACACCATATATTTT
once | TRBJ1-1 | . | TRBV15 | CATSRASRNTEAFF | TGTGCCACCAGCAGAGCTAGCAGGAACACTGAAGCTTTCTTT
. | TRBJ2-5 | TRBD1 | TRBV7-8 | CASSFLQGAGYF | TGTGCCAGCAGCTTCTTACAGGGGGCAGGTTACTTC
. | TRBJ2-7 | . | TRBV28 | CASSSDRTSPSYEQYF | TGTGCCAGCAGTTCCGACAGGACCTCCCCCTCCTACGAGCAGTACTTC
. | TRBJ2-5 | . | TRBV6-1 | CASSEQGTQETQYF | TGTGCCAGCAGTGAACAGGGGACCCAAGAGACCCAGTACTTC
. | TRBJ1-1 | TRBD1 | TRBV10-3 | CAISESRGQGTTEAFF | TGTGCCATCAGTGAGTCTAGGGGACAGGGGACCACTGAAGCTTTCTTT
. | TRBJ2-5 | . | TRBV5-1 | CASSLAGGDQETQYF | TGCGCCAGCAGCTTGGCCGGCGGGGATCAAGAGACCCAGTACTTC
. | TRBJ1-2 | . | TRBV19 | CASSAGPTNYGYTF | TGTGCCAGTAGCGCAGGCCCTACTAACTATGGCTACACCTTC
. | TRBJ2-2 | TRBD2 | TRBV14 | CASSQTSRYTGELFF | TGTGCCAGCAGCCAGACTAGCAGATACACCGGGGAGCTGTTTTTT
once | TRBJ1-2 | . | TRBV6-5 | CASSLEGLDYSYTF | TGTGCCAGCAGCTTAGAGGGGCTGGACTATAGCTACACCTTC
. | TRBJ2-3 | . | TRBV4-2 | CASSQDSKEGINTDTQYF | TGTGCCAGCAGCCAAGATTCGAAGGAGGGGATCAACACAGATACGCAGTATTTT
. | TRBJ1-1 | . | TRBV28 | CASSPYTTGYSDAFF | TGTGCCAGCAGTCCCTATACTACAGGTTACTCAGATGCTTTCTTT
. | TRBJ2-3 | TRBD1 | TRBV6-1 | CASSEAAGGAGTDTQYF | TGTGCCAGCAGTGAAGCGGCAGGGGGCGCTGGCACAGATACGCAGTATTTT
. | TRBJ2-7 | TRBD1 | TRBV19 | CASSTSGQYEQYF | TGTGCCAGTAGTACCTCGGGACAGTACGAGCAGTACTTC
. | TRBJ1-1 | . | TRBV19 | CASSVGAPGGSTEAFF | TGTGCCAGTTCAGTAGGGGCTCCCGGGGGGTCCACTGAAGCTTTCTTT
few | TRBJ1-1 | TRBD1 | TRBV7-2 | CASSLEISQGQRNTEAFF | TGTGCCAGCAGCTTAGAGATAAGTCAGGGACAGCGGAACACTGAAGCTTTCTTT
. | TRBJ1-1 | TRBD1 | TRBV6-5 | CASSPRTGQAFF | TGTGCCAGCAGCCCCCGGACAGGGCAAGCTTTCTTT
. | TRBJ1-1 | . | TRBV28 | CASSLMQTMRGTEAFF | TGTGCCAGCAGTTTGATGCAGACTATGCGGGGCACTGAAGCTTTCTTT
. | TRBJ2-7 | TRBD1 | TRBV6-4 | CASSENRGYEQYF | TGTGCCAGCAGTGAAAACAGGGGATACGAGCAGTACTTC
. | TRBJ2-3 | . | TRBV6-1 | CASLTGLSTDTQYF | TGTGCCAGTCTAACAGGGTTAAGCACAGATACGCAGTATTTT
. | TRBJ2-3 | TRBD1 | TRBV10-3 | CAISADRARADTQYF | TGTGCCATCAGTGCTGACAGGGCGCGCGCAGATACGCAGTATTTT
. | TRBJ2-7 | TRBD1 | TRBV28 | CASTPPPGQGGYEQYF | TGTGCCAGCACCCCTCCCCCGGGACAGGGGGGGTACGAGCAGTACTTC